Presented here are 11 T cell receptor beta chains from one specimen sequenced in a study of tumor-infiltrating lymphocytes in primary liver carcinoma. From about 19-30 mg of unsorted bulk tissue, DNA and RNA were co-extracted together. Synthesis of TCR beta cDNA was carried out from about 500 ng total RNA with a constant-region primer. Three nested multiplex PCR rounds of slightly modified ARM-PCR generated TCR beta libraries. Amplification in the first two PCR rounds was performed using TRBV1-TRBV30 forward primers and a C-beta reverse primer for approximately 10 cycles each. TCRdb used MiXCR to reprocess the multiplex PCR reads, holding one entry per CDR3 protein. The sample yields roughly 120,000 distinct CDR3 sequences, 55% to 75% seen once. Material: liver tumor tissue from sampling region 3. Subset described: tumor region T3, left-lateral pole. The receptors stem from a woman aged 55-69 years with primary liver carcinoma and hepatitis B virus infection.

This clonotype turned up a few times. A junction end diverges from the germline sequence, so it may reflect a read error. CDR3 DNA: TGTGTCAGCAGTTTTCGGACGATTGGAGCGACGGGCTACACCTTC. Residues: CVSSFRTIGATGYTF. The genes are TRBV12-3 or TRBV12-4 and TRBJ1-2, with D unclear. CDR3 length: 15 residues.

Turning to this clonotype: Being one base from a much bigger clone, this may be a read error. The rearrangement joins TRBV6-4 to TRBJ1-4, with TRBD1 identical over 8 bases. CDR1 is MRHNA, CDR2 SNTAGT, per germline. Trimming cost V 8 bases and J 3 bases; bases outside gene matches: 8. This CDR3 is 15 amino acids long. This CDR3 reads CASGRDRGPNEKLFF. CDR3 nucleotides: TGTGCCAGCGGCCGTGACAGGGGACCTAATGAAAAACTGTTTTTT.

On this clonotype itself: The junction does not match germline at one end; this may be a read error. The chain is built from TRBV29-1 and TRBJ1-2; tentative D call: TRBD1 (5 bases). The CDR3 has 14 amino acids. Germline assignment: CDR1 SQVTM and CDR2 ANQGSEA. The CDR3 region is CGVVERGAPSGYTF. The CDR3 DNA is TGCGGCGTAGTGGAGCGCGGGGCGCCGTCTGGCTACACCTTC.

Remarks on this clonotype: A junction boundary mismatches the germline segment, possibly from a read error. The CDR3 loop is CASSDSMDEELFF. CDR3 coding DNA: TGTGCCAGCAGTGACAGTATGGATGAAGAACTATTTTTT. The V and J genes are TRBV12-3 or TRBV12-4 and TRBJ1-4; D might be TRBD1 (5 bases). The CDR3 has 13 residues.

A note on this clonotype: A much more abundant neighbour one base away suggests this may be a read error. The J gene is TRBJ2-3, the V gene TRBV5-5; 8 bases agree with TRBD2. The germline V gene has CDR1 SGHKS and CDR2 YYEKEE (reference sequence). This CDR3 has 16 residues. The DNA for the CDR3 is TGTGTCAGCAGCTTGGCCGCTAGCGGGAGCACAGATACGCAGTATTTT. Protein product: CVSSLAASGSTDTQYF. The whole variable domain, filled in from reference TRBV5-5 and TRBJ2-3, reads DAGVTQSPTHLIKTRGQQVTLRCSPISGHKSVSWYQQVLGQGPQFIFQYYEKEERGRGNFPDRFSARQFPNYSSELNVNALLLGDSALYLCVSSLAASGSTDTQYFGPGTRLTVL.

The sample holds a few counts of this clonotype. The J gene is TRBJ2-7, the V gene TRBV29-1, with TRBD2 matching 8 bases. Unmatched junction bases numbered 7, after V lost 4 bases and J lost 2 bases. The CDR3 loop spans 14 amino acids. CDR1 is SQVTM and CDR2 is ANQGSEA in the germline V gene. The CDR3 DNA sequence: TGCAGCGTTGTCGGGACTAGAGGAACCTACGAGCAGTACTTC. Translation: CSVVGTRGTYEQYF.

This clonotype appeared many times. The chain couples TRBV6-1 to TRBJ2-1; perhaps D is TRBD1 or TRBD2 (6 bases each). V lost 2 bases, J lost 6 bases, and 8 bases lay in between. The CDR3 is 13 residues long. Germline-derived CDR1 and CDR2 are MNHNS and SASEGT. CDR3 DNA sequence: TGTGCCAGCAGTGAAAGGGGGGTCAATGAGCAGTTCTTC. The encoded protein is CASSERGVNEQFF.

The chain joins TRBV18 to TRBJ1-1; D is perhaps TRBD1 (6 bases). CDR3 length: 15 residues. V was cut by 2 bases and J by 1 base, with 11 bases left in between. CDR1 KGHSH and CDR2 LQKENI come from the germline V gene. The CDR3: CASSPTGTKNTEAFF. CDR3 DNA sequence: TGTGCCAGCTCACCAACCGGGACAAAGAACACTGAAGCTTTCTTT.

The chain is built from TRBV11-1 and TRBJ2-1; TRBD2 matches at 8 bases. The CDR3 covers 17 residues. The V segment lost 6 bases and the J segment 7 bases; nucleotides outside the gene matches: 17. Per germline, CDR1 SGHAT and CDR2 FQDESV (reference sequence). In DNA form, the CDR3 reads TGTGCCAGCAGTTTTAACCATGAATTAGCGGGAACAAATGAGCAGTTCTTC. Amino acids: CASSFNHELAGTNEQFF. Using reference TRBV11-1 and TRBJ2-1 for the parts outside the CDR3, the full variable domain is EAEVAQSPRYKITEKSQAVAFWCDPISGHATLYWYRQILGQGPELLVQFQDESVVDDSQLPKDRFSAERLKGVDSTLKIQPAELGDSAMYLCASSFNHELAGTNEQFFGPGTRLTVL.

This clonotype was found once. Compared with germline, one end of the junction differs, possibly owing to a read error. The chain uses TRBV11-2 and TRBJ2-1; D remains ambiguous. CDR1 and CDR2 from the germline V gene are SGHAT and FQNNGV. This CDR3 spans 17 amino acids. The CDR3 sequence: CANTFTPLRSSYNEQSF. CDR3 nucleotides: TGTGCCAACACCTTTACCCCACTGAGGAGCTCCTACAATGAGCAGTCCTTC.

The table lists this clonotype with many counts. V usage is TRBV5-6 and J usage is TRBJ1-2, with 7 positions matching TRBD1. The CDR3 has 16 residues. J was trimmed by 2 bases and V by 4 bases; bases with no gene match: 11. Germline V lookup: CDR1 SGHDT, CDR2 YYEEEE. The CDR3 nucleotides are TGTGCCAGCAGCGCCTCCGGGACAGTGCTAAACTATGGCTACACCTTC. Encoded protein: CASSASGTVLNYGYTF.